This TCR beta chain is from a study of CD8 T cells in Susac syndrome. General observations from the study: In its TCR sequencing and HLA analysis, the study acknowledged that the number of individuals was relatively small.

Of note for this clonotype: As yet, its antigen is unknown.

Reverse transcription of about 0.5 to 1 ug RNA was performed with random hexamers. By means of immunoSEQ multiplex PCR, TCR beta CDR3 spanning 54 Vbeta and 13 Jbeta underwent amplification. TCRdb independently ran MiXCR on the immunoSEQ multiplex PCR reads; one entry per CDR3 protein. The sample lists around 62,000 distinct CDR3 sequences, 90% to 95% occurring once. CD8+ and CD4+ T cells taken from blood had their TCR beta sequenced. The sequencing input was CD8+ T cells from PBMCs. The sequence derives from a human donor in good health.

CDR3 sequence: CAISSPGRTSYEQYF. The CDR3 region has the DNA TGTGCCATCAGTAGCCCGGGACGGACGTCCTACGAGCAGTACTTC. The chain joins TRBV10-3 to TRBJ2-7; D is possibly TRBD1 or TRBD2 (5 bases each). Trimming cost V 5 bases and J 1 base, with 15 bases left between them. The CDR3 totals 15 residues. CDR1 and CDR2 from the germline V gene are ENHRY and SYGVKD.